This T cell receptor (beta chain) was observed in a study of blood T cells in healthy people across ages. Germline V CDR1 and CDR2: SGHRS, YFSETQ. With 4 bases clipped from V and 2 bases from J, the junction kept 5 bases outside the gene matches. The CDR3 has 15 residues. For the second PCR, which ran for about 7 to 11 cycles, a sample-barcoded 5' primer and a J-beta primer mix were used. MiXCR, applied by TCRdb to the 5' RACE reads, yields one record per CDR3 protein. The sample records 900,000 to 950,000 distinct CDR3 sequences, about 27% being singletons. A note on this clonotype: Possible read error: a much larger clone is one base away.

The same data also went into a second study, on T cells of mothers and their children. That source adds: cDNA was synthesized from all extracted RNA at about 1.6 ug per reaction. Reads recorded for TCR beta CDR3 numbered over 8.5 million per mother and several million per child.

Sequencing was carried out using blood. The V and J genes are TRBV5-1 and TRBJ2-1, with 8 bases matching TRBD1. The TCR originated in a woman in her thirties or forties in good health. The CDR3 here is CASSPGGQAYNEQFF. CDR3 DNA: TGCGCCAGCAGCCCAGGGGGACAGGCCTACAATGAGCAGTTCTTC.